The rows below give T cell receptor beta chains drawn from one sample of a study of T cell repertoires in cytomegalovirus infection. TCRdb itself ran the reads through MiXCR, one entry per CDR3 protein. The data contain around 450,000 distinct CDR3 sequences, 11% of them singletons. The sample taken for sequencing was PBMCs. Receptor source: a human donor in good health (CMV status not recorded). Some clones in this sample may be carry-over from other donors' samples. Both conserved end residues are part of each CDR3. Fields, in order: CDR3 DNA, CDR3 protein, clone size, V gene, D gene, J gene. D genes are given only for firm matches. A row's size may be missing; if present it is once, few, many or a size class.

TGTGCCAGCAGCTCTTCGGGACAGGGGTCCTCGAACGAGCAGTACTTC	CASSSSGQGSSNEQYF	many	TRBV25-1	TRBD1	TRBJ2-7
TGTGCCAGCAGCTTAGGACGGGAATACAATGAGCAGTTCTTC	CASSLGREYNEQFF	many	TRBV7-3	-	TRBJ2-1
TGTGCCACCAGTGACCCCAGGGACTCTGGAAACACCATATATTTT	CATSDPRDSGNTIYF	many	TRBV24-1	-	TRBJ1-3
TGTGCCAGCAGTTTGGGGACTAATTACGAGACCCAGTACTTC	CASSLGTNYETQYF	many	TRBV12-3/TRBV12-4	TRBD2	TRBJ2-5
TGTGCCAGCAGCTCCCCCGGACTCTGGAACACTGAAGCTTTCTTT	CASSSPGLWNTEAFF	many	TRBV11-3	-	TRBJ1-1
TGTGCCAGCAGCCTCGGACTAGCCTGGGTGGATGAGCAGTTCTTC	CASSLGLAWVDEQFF	many	TRBV7-9	TRBD2	TRBJ2-1
TGCGCCACTAAGTGGGGAAGCTCCCGGTCCAATGAGCAGTTCTTC	CATKWGSSRSNEQFF	many	TRBV10-2	-	TRBJ2-1
TGCAGTGCTAGAGAGGGGCGGACCTACAATGAGCAGTTCTTC	CSAREGRTYNEQFF	-	TRBV20-1	-	TRBJ2-1
TGTGCCAGCAGCTCTGATACCACGACTGAAGCTTTCTTT	CASSSDTTTEAFF	-	TRBV5-6	-	TRBJ1-1
TGTGCCAGCAGCCGGGACTCGTTATCCTACGAGCAGTACTTC	CASSRDSLSYEQYF	many	TRBV7-9	-	TRBJ2-7
TGTGCCAGCAGCGACGCCCTTTACAATGAGCAGTTCTTC	CASSDALYNEQFF	few	TRBV12-3/TRBV12-4	-	TRBJ2-1
TGCGCCAGCAGCCCGCTAAGCGGGAGCGATGAGCAGTTCTTC	CASSPLSGSDEQFF	many	TRBV4-1	TRBD2	TRBJ2-1
TGTGCCAGCAGTGCGGGGATCGAAGCAGATACGCAGTATTTT	CASSAGIEADTQYF	-	TRBV2	-	TRBJ2-3
TGTGCCAGCAGCGTAGAGGGAAACACCGGGGAGCTGTTTTTT	CASSVEGNTGELFF	-	TRBV9	-	TRBJ2-2
TGTGCCAGCAGCCAAGATCGAAGCGGGAGATTACGCACCGGGGAGCTGTTTTTT	CASSQDRSGRLRTGELFF	-	TRBV3-1	TRBD2	TRBJ2-2
TGCGCCAGCAGCCCTCGGGCGGATAGCACAGATACGCAGTATTTT	CASSPRADSTDTQYF	many	TRBV5-1	-	TRBJ2-3
TGTGCCAGCAGCTTAGAAGACCTAAATACAGATACGCAGTATTTT	CASSLEDLNTDTQYF	many	TRBV7-6	-	TRBJ2-3
TGTGCCAGTAGTATATATGGGGGGGTTGTTCAGCCCCAGCATTTT	CASSIYGGVVQPQHF	many	TRBV19	-	TRBJ1-5
TGTGCCAGCAGTGGGGGGGACAGATTCTTGAACACTGAAGCTTTCTTT	CASSGGDRFLNTEAFF	many	TRBV25-1	TRBD1	TRBJ1-1
TGTGCCAGCAGCTTAAGACTGGGACAGCAAAACATTCAGTACTTC	CASSLRLGQQNIQYF	few	TRBV7-9	TRBD1	TRBJ2-4
TGTGCCAGCAGTCGTAACGGAGATACGCAGTATTTT	CASSRNGDTQYF	-	TRBV12-3/TRBV12-4	-	TRBJ2-3
TGCAGTGCAGACACTAGCGGGAGTACAGATACGCAGTATTTT	CSADTSGSTDTQYF	many	TRBV20-1	TRBD2	TRBJ2-3
TGTGCCAGCAGCTTGGGCCCCACGCGACAGAGGAGGGGGGATACGCAGTATTTT	CASSLGPTRQRRGDTQYF	many	TRBV7-2	-	TRBJ2-3
TGCAGTGCTAAAAAGGACTATGGCTACACCTTC	CSAKKDYGYTF	-	TRBV20-1	-	TRBJ1-2
TGTGCCAGCAGATACTCCAGGACATACGATGAGCAGTTCTTC	CASRYSRTYDEQFF	many	TRBV28	-	TRBJ2-1
TGTGCCAGCAGCCCCCCAACCGGACAGAACTCATACGAGCAGTACTTC	CASSPPTGQNSYEQYF	many	TRBV7-9	-	TRBJ2-7
TGTGCCAGCAGTTTAGGCTGGGGGGGGGATGAAAAACTGTTTTTT	CASSLGWGGDEKLFF	-	TRBV12-3/TRBV12-4	-	TRBJ1-4
TGTGCCAGCAGTACACTAGCGAGGGAATTCTTC	CASSTLAREFF	many	TRBV7-2	TRBD2	TRBJ2-1
TGTGCCAGTAGTATAGGTGCTACCCCCTACAATGAGCAGTTCTTC	CASSIGATPYNEQFF	many	TRBV19	-	TRBJ2-1
TGCAGCGCGTTGTCCTCCGGGAGAGGTAATGAGCAGTTCTTC	CSALSSGRGNEQFF	-	TRBV29-1	-	TRBJ2-1
TGTGCCAGCAGAGAAACCTCAGGGGGGACTGAAGCTTTCTTT	CASRETSGGTEAFF	many	TRBV6-1	TRBD1	TRBJ1-1
TGTGCCATCAGTCCACTAGCGGGGGAGGAGACCCAGTACTTC	CAISPLAGEETQYF	-	TRBV10-3	TRBD2	TRBJ2-5
TGTGCCAGTGCGTGGGGGATAGGTGGCTACACCTTC	CASAWGIGGYTF	few	TRBV19	-	TRBJ1-2
TGTGCCAGCAGTTTGCTTCAGGGTTCCGAAGCTTTCTTT	CASSLLQGSEAFF	-	TRBV2	-	TRBJ1-1
TGTGCCAGCCTGCTTTGGGCCTGGGACTCACCCCTCCACTTT	CASLLWAWDSPLHF	few	TRBV6-1	-	TRBJ1-6
TGCAGCGTTGGCCGGGGAGGCACTGAAGCTTTCTTT	CSVGRGGTEAFF	many	TRBV29-1	-	TRBJ1-1
TGCGCCAGCAGCCAAGATATAGGGGGGGGGGCAGATACGCAGTATTTT	CASSQDIGGGADTQYF	many	TRBV4-1	-	TRBJ2-3
TGTGCCAGCAGCTCACTCCGGGGCGCCCAGTGGAATGAGCAGTTCTTC	CASSSLRGAQWNEQFF	many	TRBV5-5	-	TRBJ2-1
TGTGCCAGCAGCCCGCGACAGGGGGCGGATGAAAAACTGTTTTTT	CASSPRQGADEKLFF	-	TRBV3-1	TRBD1	TRBJ1-4
TGTGCCAGCAGCTTAGGAGGGGACATCTGGCAGCTCAATAATTCACCCCTCCACTTT	CASSLGGDIWQLNNSPLHF	many	TRBV11-2	-	TRBJ1-6
TGCGCCAGCAGCCTCGGACTAGCGGGTCCCCAATCCGGGGAGCTGTTTTTT	CASSLGLAGPQSGELFF	few	TRBV4-1	TRBD2	TRBJ2-2
TGTGCCAGCAGTCCCCCTCGTGGGGCGGGCACCGGGGAGCTGTTTTTT	CASSPPRGAGTGELFF	many	TRBV6-1	-	TRBJ2-2
TGTGCCAGCAGCTTCCCCCAGGCCGGGAGCACTGAAGCTTTCTTT	CASSFPQAGSTEAFF	many	TRBV11-2	-	TRBJ1-1
TGTGCCAGCAGCCCTCACTCCCTTATTGGACAGGGGGCTATCTATGGCTACACCTTC	CASSPHSLIGQGAIYGYTF	many	TRBV7-2	TRBD1	TRBJ1-2
TGTGCCAGCAGCTTGCCCTCGGGATATGGCTACACCTTC	CASSLPSGYGYTF	many	TRBV7-2	-	TRBJ1-2
TGTGCCAGCAGCCAAGAACTGACTCTCCTTAGCTCCTATAATTCACCCCTCCACTTT	CASSQELTLLSSYNSPLHF	many	TRBV4-2	-	TRBJ1-6
TGTGCCAGCAGCGGGGGCGCGGGGAACACTGAAGCTTTCTTT	CASSGGAGNTEAFF	many	TRBV5-3	-	TRBJ1-1
TGTGCCAGTAAGGCCGGCGGGGAGAACACTGAAGCTTTCTTT	CASKAGGENTEAFF	many	TRBV19	-	TRBJ1-1
TGTGCCAGCAGTTTAGGTCAGACCAACTCCTACGAGCAGTACTTC	CASSLGQTNSYEQYF	many	TRBV28	-	TRBJ2-7
TGTGCCAGCAGCCCTGGCAGTGACAACTATGGCTACACCTTC	CASSPGSDNYGYTF	few	TRBV3-1	-	TRBJ1-2
TGTGCCAGCAGTTACGGGGGACAGGGGGCCCCCAATTCACCCCTCCACTTT	CASSYGGQGAPNSPLHF	many	TRBV6-5	TRBD1	TRBJ1-6
TGCAGTGCTCGGCCCGGGACTCGATCCTACGAGCAGTACTTC	CSARPGTRSYEQYF	-	TRBV20-1	-	TRBJ2-7
TGCAGTGCTAGATACGTGGCGGGAGGGTTGGAATCCTACGAGCAGTACTTC	CSARYVAGGLESYEQYF	few	TRBV20-1	TRBD2	TRBJ2-7